This T cell receptor beta chain comes out of a study of blood T cell repertoires in COVID-19. Study-wide context: Specimens from acute and convalescent COVID-19 originated in the United States, Italy and Spain. Sources were T cells, B-cell-depleted T cells, or PBMCs; the material itself was cDNA or gDNA.

Sequenced by immunoSEQ multiplex PCR; TCRdb stores in-frame clones only, minus some. This sample has some 120,000 clones, with about three quarters found just once. The V gene's germline CDR1 is SEHNR and CDR2 FQNEAQ (reference sequence). Trimming took 2 bases from V and 3 from J; bases not matched to a gene: 7. The CDR3 has 17 residues. The sample taken for sequencing was peripheral blood. This clonotype was obtained from a woman in her seventies with acute or convalescent COVID-19. The chain couples TRBV7-9 to TRBJ2-2, with TRBD2 matching 9 bases. The CDR3 DNA reads TGTGCCAGCAGCTTAATGAGCGGGAGGCCCGACACCGGGGAGCTGTTTTTT. Translating gives CASSLMSGRPDTGELFF. Variable domain in full (rest from reference TRBV7-9 and TRBJ2-2): DTGVSQNPRHKITKRGQNVTFRCDPISEHNRLYWYRQTLGQGPEFLTYFQNEAQLEKSRLLSDRFSAERPKGSFSTLEIQRTEQGDSAMYLCASSLMSGRPDTGELFFGEGSRLTVL.